The 8 T cell receptor beta chains in this list originate from one sample, sequenced in a study of molecular identifiers for immune sequencing clone quantification. TCRdb called the PCR reads again in MiXCR, with one record for every CDR3 protein. Of 350,000 or so distinct CDR3 sequences in the sample, 20% to 25% were seen once. Sequencing used naive CD8+ T cells from blood, with Jurkat cell RNA spiked in. Subset given: FACS-sorted CD8+CD4-CCR7+CD45RA+ naive T cells. The origin of the receptors is a human donor in good health. Some libraries in this study had Jurkat cell RNA spiked in.

To note about this clonotype: A junction end diverges from the germline sequence, so it may reflect a read error. V is TRBV4-1 and J is TRBJ2-7; 9 nucleotides line up with TRBD1. Germline V lookup: CDR1 MGHRA, CDR2 YSYEKL. The CDR3 sequence is 17 residues long. The CDR3 DNA follows: TGCGCCGGCAGCTACCGAGCCGGACAGGGGCTAAAGTACGAGCAGTACTTC. Translation gives CAGSYRAGQGLKYEQYF.

With respect to this clonotype: Possible read error: a much larger clone is one base away. The rearrangement joins TRBV12-3 or TRBV12-4 to TRBJ1-1, with unresolved D. The CDR3 spans 13 residues. This chain's CDR3 is CASRLYMNAEAFF. Written as DNA, the CDR3 is TGTGCCAGCAGACTGTACATGAACGCTGAAGCTTTCTTT.

This clonotype was detected ten times or more. The CDR3 DNA sequence: TGTGCCAGCAGTCCCCCTGGATTGTACGAGCAGTACTTC. Its translation is CASSPPGLYEQYF. V and J are TRBV6-6 and TRBJ2-7; D gene uncertain. This CDR3 has 13 residues. Germline CDR1 reads MNHNY; CDR2 reads SVGAGI (reference sequence). V lost 5 bases to trimming and J lost 4 bases, with 12 bases between them.

This clonotype was counted a single time. Since a much larger clone is just one base distant, this may be a read error. The conserved closing phenylalanine or tryptophan is absent in this CDR3, likely reflecting a read error. The rearrangement uses TRBV5-3 and TRBJ2-7, with a tentative D call TRBD1 (5 bases). TRBV5-3 is marked as an open reading frame, function uncertain. Trimming left V 8 bases short and J 0 bases short, with 12 bases between. The CDR3 is made up of 13 amino acids. CDR3 loop: CASSYDSSYEQYL. DNA for the CDR3: TGTGCCAGCAGTTACGACAGCTCCTACGAGCAGTACCTC.

This clonotype has ten or more counts. This chain links TRBV7-2 with TRBJ1-1; a weak D match, TRBD1 (6 bases). With 0 bases removed from V and 1 base from J, the gap between germline ends came to 24 bases. The germline V gene encodes CDR1 SGHTA and CDR2 FQGNSA. There are 20 residues in the CDR3. This CDR3 is CASSLALRGAGEGSNTEAFF. The CDR3 DNA follows: TGTGCCAGCAGCTTAGCGCTAAGGGGGGCAGGGGAAGGGTCGAACACTGAAGCTTTCTTT.

Remarks on this clonotype: Since a much larger clone is just one base distant, this may be a read error. This chain uses TRBV7-9 with TRBJ2-3; D remains ambiguous. V was pared by 5 bases and J by 4 bases, with 16 bases between. This CDR3 spans 15 amino acids. CDR1 is SEHNR and CDR2 is FQNEAQ in the germline V gene (reference sequence). The CDR3 bases are TGTGCCAGCAGCCAGGAGAACCTTTTCGCAGATACGCAGTATTTT. It specifies CASSQENLFADTQYF.

This clonotype came up a few times. The chain combines TRBV7-8 with TRBJ2-7; D not certain. Germline loops: CDR1 SGHVS, CDR2 FQNEAQ. This CDR3 is built from 14 residues. V lost 5 bases, J lost 0 bases, and 11 bases lay in between. CDR3 loop: CASSLYSSSYEQYF. DNA of the CDR3: TGTGCCAGCAGCCTATACTCCAGCTCCTACGAGCAGTACTTC. The variable domain in full, with the rest retrieved from reference TRBV7-8 and TRBJ2-7, is GAGVSQSPRYKVAKRGQDVALRCDPISGHVSLFWYQQALGQGPEFLTYFQNEAQLDKSGLPSDRFFAERPEGSVSTLKIQRTQQEDSAVYLCASSLYSSSYEQYFGPGTRLTVT.

In this sample, this clonotype turned up many times. This chain's CDR3 is CASSISAHEQYF. The CDR3 coding sequence is TGTGCCAGTAGTATATCGGCCCACGAGCAGTACTTC. The J gene is TRBJ2-7, the V gene TRBV19; no reliable D call. The CDR3 length is 12 residues. Germline V CDR1 and CDR2: LNHDA, SQIVND (reference sequence). V lost 2 bases, J lost 5 bases, and 7 bases lay in between. The full variable domain, its missing parts supplied by reference TRBV19 and TRBJ2-7, is DGGITQSPKYLFRKEGQNVTLSCEQNLNHDAMYWYRQDPGQGLRLIYYSQIVNDFQKGDIAEGYSVSREKKESFPLTVTSAQKNPTAFYLCASSISAHEQYFGPGTRLTVT.